One TCR beta chain is described in this entry. Its antigen is still unknown. Base qualities are not provided; no much larger clone lies one nucleotide away. Library construction relied on the immunoSEQ multiplex PCR assay. This immuneACCESS table, as held by TCRdb, lists in-frame sequences with V and J called but not all clones. Of the missing ones, under half trace to an unresolved V gene in checked studies; the others have no known cause. This sample has 80,000 to 100,000 clones in its table, and roughly 88% of those were observed once. The ten largest clones take up roughly 15% of the sample. The entry originates in a study of control samples from healthy donors and cancer patients (dated by TCRdb to 2018 to 2020). Germline trimming amounts to 1 base on V and 4 bases on J, with 3 as the count of junction bases outside the gene matches. Counted from cysteine to phenylalanine, this CDR3 has 14 amino acids. Only the CDR3 part of the read is kept: 42 bases, read in frame from the first base. Based on the germline V gene (reference sequence), the CDR1 and CDR2 sequences are SGHNT and YYREEE.

The receptor chain draws on TRBV5-4 and TRBJ2-3, and TRBD2 aligns with 7 junction nucleotides. This TCR was sampled from a man younger than 40 in good health. The sequencing sample was made of blood. The CDR3 corresponds to CASSLPGGADTQYF. The DNA is as follows: TGTGCCAGCAGCTTGCCGGGAGGAGCAGATACGCAGTATTTT.